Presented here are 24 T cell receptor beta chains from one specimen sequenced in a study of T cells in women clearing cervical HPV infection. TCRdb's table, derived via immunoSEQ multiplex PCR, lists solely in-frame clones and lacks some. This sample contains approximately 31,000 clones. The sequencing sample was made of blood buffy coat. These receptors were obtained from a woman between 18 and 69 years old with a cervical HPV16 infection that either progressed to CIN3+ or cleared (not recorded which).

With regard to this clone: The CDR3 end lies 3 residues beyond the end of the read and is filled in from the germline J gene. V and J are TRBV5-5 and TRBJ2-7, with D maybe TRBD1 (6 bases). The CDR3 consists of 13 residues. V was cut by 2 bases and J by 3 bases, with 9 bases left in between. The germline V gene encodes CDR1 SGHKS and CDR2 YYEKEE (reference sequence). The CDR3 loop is CASSFRGDYEQYF. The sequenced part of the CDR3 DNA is TGTGCCAGCAGCTTCAGGGGCGACTACGAG.

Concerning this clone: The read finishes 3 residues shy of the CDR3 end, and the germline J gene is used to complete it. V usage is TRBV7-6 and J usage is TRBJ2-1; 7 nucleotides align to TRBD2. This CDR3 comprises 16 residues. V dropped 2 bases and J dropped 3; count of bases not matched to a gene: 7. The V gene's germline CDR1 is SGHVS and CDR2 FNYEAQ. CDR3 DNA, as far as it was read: TGTGCCAGCAGCTTACGGGCTAGCGGACGCTACAATGAG. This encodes CASSLRASGRYNE. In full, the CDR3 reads CASSLRASGRYNEQFF.

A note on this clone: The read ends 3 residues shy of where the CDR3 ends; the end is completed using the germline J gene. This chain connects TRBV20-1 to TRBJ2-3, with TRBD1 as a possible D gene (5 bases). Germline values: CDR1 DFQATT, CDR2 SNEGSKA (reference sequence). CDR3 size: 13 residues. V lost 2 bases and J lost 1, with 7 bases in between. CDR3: CSARQGGTDTQYF. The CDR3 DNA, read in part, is TGCAGTGCTAGACAGGGTGGCACAGATACG.

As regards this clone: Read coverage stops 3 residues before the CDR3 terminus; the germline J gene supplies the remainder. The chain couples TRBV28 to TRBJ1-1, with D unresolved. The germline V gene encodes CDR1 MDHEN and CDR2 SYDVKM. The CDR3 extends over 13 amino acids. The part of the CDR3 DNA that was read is TGTGCCAGCAGTTTGAGGGCAGTTCGGGAA. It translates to CASSLRAVRE. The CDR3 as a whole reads CASSLRAVREAFF. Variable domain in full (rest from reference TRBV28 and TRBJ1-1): DVKVTQSSRYLVKRTGEKVFLECVQDMDHENMFWYRQDPGLGLRLIYFSYDVKMKEKGDIPEGYSVSREKKERFSLILESASTNQTSMYLCASSLRAVREAFFGQGTRLTVV.

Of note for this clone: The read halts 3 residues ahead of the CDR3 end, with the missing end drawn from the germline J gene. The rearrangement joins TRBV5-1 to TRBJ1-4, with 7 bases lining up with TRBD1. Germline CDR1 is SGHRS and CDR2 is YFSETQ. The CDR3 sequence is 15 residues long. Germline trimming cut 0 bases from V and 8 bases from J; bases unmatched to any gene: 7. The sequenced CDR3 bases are TGCGCCAGCAGCTTGGCCGGAGGGGGCGAGGAAAAA. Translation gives CASSLAGGGEEK. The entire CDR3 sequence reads CASSLAGGGEEKLFF. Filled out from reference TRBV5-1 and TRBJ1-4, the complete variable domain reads KAGVTQTPRYLIKTRGQQVTLSCSPISGHRSVSWYQQTPGQGLQFLFEYFSETQRNKGNFPGRFSGRQFSNSRSEMNVSTLELGDSALYLCASSLAGGGEEKLFFGSGTQLSVL.

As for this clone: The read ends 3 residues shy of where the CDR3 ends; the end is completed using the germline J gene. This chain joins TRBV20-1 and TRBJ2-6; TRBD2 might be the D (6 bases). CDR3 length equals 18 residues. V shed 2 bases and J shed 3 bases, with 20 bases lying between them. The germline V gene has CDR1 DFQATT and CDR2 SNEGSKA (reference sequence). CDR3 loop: CSARLRGAAFSGANVLTF. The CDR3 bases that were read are TGCAGTGCTAGACTGCGGGGAGCGGCTTTTAGTGGGGCCAACGTC.

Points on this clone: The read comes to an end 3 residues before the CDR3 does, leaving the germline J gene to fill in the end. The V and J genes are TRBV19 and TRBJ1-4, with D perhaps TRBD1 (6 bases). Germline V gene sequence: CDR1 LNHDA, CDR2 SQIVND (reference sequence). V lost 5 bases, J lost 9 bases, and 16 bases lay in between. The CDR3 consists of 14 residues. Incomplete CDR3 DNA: TGTGCCAGTAGTGAAAGTCCAGGGGTTAAAAAA. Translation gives CASSESPGVKK. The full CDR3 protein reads CASSESPGVKKLFF.

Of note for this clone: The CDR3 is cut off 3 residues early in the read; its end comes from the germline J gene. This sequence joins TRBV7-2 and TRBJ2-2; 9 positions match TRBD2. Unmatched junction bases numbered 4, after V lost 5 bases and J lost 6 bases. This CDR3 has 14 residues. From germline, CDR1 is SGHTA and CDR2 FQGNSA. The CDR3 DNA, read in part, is TGTGCCAGCAGCCGGCGGGGGGGGGCCGGGGAG. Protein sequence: CASSRRGGAGE. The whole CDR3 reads CASSRRGGAGELFF.

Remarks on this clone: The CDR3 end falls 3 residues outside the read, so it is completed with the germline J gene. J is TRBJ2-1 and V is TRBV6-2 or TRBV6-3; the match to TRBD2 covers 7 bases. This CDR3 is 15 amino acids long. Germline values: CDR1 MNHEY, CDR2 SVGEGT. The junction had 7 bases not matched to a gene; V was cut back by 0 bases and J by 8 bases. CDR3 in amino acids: CASSYSGSGNDEQFF. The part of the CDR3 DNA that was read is TGTGCCAGCAGTTACTCGGGGAGCGGGAATGATGAG.

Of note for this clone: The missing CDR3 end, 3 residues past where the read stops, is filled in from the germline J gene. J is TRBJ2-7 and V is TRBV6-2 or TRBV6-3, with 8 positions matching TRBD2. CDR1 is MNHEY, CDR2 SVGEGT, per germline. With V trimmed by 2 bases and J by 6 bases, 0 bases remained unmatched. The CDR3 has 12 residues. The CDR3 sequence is CASSYAGGEQYF. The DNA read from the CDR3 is TGTGCCAGCAGTTACGCGGGAGGCGAG.

CDR3 DNA, as far as it was read: TGTGCCAGCCGGGACAGCGGGGGGGCCTACAATGAC. It is translated as CASRDSGGAYND. In full, the CDR3 reads CASRDSGGAYNDYTF. The chain has TRBV2 and TRBJ1-2; 7 nucleotides line up with TRBD1. The CDR3 goes on 3 residues after the read ends, and that part is filled in from the germline J gene. The CDR3 has 15 residues. Germline V lookup: CDR1 SNHLY, CDR2 FYNNEI.

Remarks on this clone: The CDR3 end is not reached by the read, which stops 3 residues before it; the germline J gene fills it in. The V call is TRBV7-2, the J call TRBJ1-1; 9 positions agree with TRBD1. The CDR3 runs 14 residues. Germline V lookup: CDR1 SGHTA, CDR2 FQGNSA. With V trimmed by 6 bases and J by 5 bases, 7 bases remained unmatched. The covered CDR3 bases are TGTGCCAGCAGTAACAGGGGGCGCGGAACTGAA. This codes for CASSNRGRGTE. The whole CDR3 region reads CASSNRGRGTEAFF.

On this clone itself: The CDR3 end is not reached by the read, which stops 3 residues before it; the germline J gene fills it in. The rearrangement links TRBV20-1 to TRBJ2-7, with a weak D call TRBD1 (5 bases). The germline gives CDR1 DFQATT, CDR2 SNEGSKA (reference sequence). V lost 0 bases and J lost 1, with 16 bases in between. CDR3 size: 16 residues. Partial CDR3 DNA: TGCAGTGCTAGAGACCCGAGGCGGCAGGGTTCCTACGAG. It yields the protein CSARDPRRQGSYE. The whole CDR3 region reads CSARDPRRQGSYEQYF.

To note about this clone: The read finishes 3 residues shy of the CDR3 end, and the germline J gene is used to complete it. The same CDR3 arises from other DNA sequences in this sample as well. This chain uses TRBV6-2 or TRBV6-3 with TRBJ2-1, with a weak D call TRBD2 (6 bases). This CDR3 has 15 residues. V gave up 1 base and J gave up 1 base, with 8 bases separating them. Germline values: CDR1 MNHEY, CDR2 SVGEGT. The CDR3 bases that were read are TGTGCCAGCAGTTACTTGGGGGGATCCTACAATGAG. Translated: CASSYLGGSYNE. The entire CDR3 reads CASSYLGGSYNEQFF.

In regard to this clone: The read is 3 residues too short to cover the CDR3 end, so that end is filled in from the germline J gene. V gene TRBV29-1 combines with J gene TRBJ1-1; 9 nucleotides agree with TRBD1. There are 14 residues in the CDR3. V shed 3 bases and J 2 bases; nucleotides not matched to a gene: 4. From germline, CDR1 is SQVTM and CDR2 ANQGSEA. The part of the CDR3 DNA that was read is TGCAGCGTTGAGGGACAGGGTGATAACACTGAA. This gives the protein CSVEGQGDNTE. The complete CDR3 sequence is CSVEGQGDNTEAFF.

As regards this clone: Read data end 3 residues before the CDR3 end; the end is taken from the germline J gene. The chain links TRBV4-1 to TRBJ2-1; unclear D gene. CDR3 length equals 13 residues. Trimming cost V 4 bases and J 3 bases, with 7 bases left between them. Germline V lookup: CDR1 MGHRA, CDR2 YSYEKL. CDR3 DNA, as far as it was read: TGCGCCAGCAGCCCGACTCGCTACAATGAG. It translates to CASSPTRYNE. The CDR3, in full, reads CASSPTRYNEQFF.

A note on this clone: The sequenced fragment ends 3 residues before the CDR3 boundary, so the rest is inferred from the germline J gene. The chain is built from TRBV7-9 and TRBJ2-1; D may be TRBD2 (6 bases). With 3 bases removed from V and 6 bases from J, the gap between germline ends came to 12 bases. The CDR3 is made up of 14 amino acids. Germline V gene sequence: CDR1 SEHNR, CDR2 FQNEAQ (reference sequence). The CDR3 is CASSLKQTSNEQFF. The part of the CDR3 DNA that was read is TGTGCCAGCAGCTTGAAACAGACTAGCAATGAG. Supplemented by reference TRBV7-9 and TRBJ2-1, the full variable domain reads DTGVSQNPRHKITKRGQNVTFRCDPISEHNRLYWYRQTLGQGPEFLTYFQNEAQLEKSRLLSDRFSAERPKGSFSTLEIQRTEQGDSAMYLCASSLKQTSNEQFFGPGTRLTVL.

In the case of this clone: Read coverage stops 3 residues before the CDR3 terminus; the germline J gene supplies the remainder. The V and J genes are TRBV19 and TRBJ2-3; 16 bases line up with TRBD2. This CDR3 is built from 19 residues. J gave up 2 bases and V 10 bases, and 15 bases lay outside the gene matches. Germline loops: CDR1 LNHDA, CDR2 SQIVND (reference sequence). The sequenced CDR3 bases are TGTGCCACTCAACCGGGACTAGCGGGGGGGGTGACGTCCACAGATACG. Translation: CATQPGLAGGVTSTDT. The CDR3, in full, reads CATQPGLAGGVTSTDTQYF.

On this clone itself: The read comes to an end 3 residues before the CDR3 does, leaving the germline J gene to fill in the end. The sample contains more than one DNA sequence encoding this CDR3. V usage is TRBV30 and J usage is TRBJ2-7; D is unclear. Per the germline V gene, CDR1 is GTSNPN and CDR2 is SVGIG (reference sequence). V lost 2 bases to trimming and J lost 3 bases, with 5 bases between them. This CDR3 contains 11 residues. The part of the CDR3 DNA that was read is TGTGCCTGGAGTTCGGGCTACGAG. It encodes CAWSSGYE. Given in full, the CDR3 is CAWSSGYEQYF.

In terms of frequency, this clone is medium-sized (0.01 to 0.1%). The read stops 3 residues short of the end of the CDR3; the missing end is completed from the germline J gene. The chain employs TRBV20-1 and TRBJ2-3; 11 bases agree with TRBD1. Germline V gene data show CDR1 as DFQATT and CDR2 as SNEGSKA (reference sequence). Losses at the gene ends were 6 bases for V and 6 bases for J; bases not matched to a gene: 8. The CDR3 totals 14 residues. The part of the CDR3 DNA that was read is TGCAGTGCAGCGGGACAGGGGGTTATTGATACG. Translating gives CSAAGQGVIDT. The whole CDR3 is CSAAGQGVIDTQYF.

This CDR3 is CASSMVEGAGYEQYF. Incomplete CDR3 DNA: TGTGCCAGTAGTATGGTAGAGGGGGCCGGCTACGAG. The V and J genes are TRBV19 and TRBJ2-7; 7 nucleotides match TRBD1. The DNA ends 3 residues before the CDR3 does, and the rest of the CDR3 is filled in from the germline J gene. CDR3 length equals 15 residues. V dropped 3 bases and J dropped 3; count of bases not matched to a gene: 8. The germline gives CDR1 LNHDA, CDR2 SQIVND (reference sequence).

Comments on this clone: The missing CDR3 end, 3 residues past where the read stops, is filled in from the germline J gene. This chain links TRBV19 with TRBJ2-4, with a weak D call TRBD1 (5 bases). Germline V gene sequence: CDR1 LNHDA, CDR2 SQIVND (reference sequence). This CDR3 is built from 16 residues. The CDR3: CASSIDPWQGLGIQYF. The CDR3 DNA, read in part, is TGTGCCAGTAGTATAGATCCGTGGCAGGGCTTAGGGATT.

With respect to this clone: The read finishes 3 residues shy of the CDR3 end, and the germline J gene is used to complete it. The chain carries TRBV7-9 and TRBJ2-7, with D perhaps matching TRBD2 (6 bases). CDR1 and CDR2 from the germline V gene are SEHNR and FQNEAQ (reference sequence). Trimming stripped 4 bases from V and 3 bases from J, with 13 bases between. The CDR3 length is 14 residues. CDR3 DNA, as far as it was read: TGTGCCAGCAGCTCCTGGGCGGGGCACTACGAG. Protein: CASSSWAGHYE. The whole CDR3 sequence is CASSSWAGHYEQYF.

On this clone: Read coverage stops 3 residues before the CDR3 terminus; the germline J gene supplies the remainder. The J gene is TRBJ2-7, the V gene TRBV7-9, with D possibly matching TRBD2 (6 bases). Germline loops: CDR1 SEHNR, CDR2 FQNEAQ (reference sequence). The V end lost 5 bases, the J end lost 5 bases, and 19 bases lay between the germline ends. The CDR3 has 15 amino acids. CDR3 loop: CASSLLGRDFDEQYF. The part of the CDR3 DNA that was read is TGTGCCAGCAGCCTTCTTGGCCGGGACTTCGACGAG.